This TCR beta chain was documented in a study of T cell changes during pregnancy in multiple sclerosis. Using immunoSEQ multiplex PCR, the repertoire was profiled, and TCRdb retains in-frame clones only, with some absent. The sample lists approximately 100,000 clones; almost 95% were seen once. The material was peripheral blood, obtained before pregnancy. The sequence derives from a female donor with multiple sclerosis, enrolled in a pregnancy study.

The CDR3 sequence is CASSVAAGEVGETQYF. CDR3 DNA sequence: TGTGCCAGCAGCGTAGCAGCGGGAGAGGTTGGAGAGACCCAGTACTTC. The chain employs TRBV9 and TRBJ2-5, with 8 bases matching TRBD2. The CDR3 extends over 16 amino acids. Trimming at V came to 0 bases and at J to 4 bases, leaving 8 bases not matched to a gene. Germline V lookup: CDR1 SGDLS, CDR2 YYNGEE.